This T cell receptor beta chain was sequenced during a study of shared clonotypes between healthy human individuals. Clones were read by immunoSEQ multiplex PCR, and TCRdb kept only the in-frame ones, dropping some. This sample has over a million clones; around 78% occur once, and the top ten carry more than 0.45%. On this clone itself: Its target is unknown.

CDR1 and CDR2 (germline): SGHAT, FQNNGV. The CDR3 has 18 residues. V shed 1 base and J 1 base; nucleotides not matched to a gene: 2. Study outcomes and limitations: On the whole, naive subsets had larger estimated richness than memory subsets had.

The TCR originated in a man younger than 30 in good health. Some clones in this sample may be carry-over from other donors' samples. Sequenced sample: memory CD4+ T cells from PBMCs. Subset here: CD45RA-negative fraction. This rearrangement joins TRBV11-2 to TRBJ2-2, with TRBD2 matching 14 bases. This CDR3 is CASSLVGTSGGNTGELFF. The CDR3 coding sequence is TGTGCCAGCAGCTTAGTTGGGACTAGCGGGGGGAACACCGGGGAGCTGTTTTTT.